This T cell receptor (beta chain) was captured in a study of tumor-infiltrating lymphocytes in primary liver carcinoma. They got blood RNA out of unsorted whole blood and also pulled out germline DNA. No treatment had been given to the patients, who were chronically infected with HBV. Prior to surgery, approximately 3.6 milliliters of peripheral blood were drawn. Whole-study results and caveats: The 250 largest clones made up significantly more of tumor than blood repertoires (p = 0.039).

TCR beta cDNA was reverse-transcribed from roughly 0.45 ug of total RNA. The reaction used a constant-region primer and ProtoScript II reverse transcriptase. Employing slightly modified ARM-PCR, three nested multiplex PCR rounds were run, and these gave rise to the TCR beta libraries. Researchers ran the first two PCR rounds for roughly 11 cycles each with TRBV1-TRBV30 forward primers and a C-beta reverse primer. TCRdb reprocessed the multiplex PCR reads with MiXCR, giving one entry per CDR3 protein. The sample lists a few hundred thousand distinct CDR3 sequences, more than 55% occurring once. Concerning this clonotype itself: The target antigen is unknown. The junction departs from germline at one end; a sequencing error may be responsible.

In germline, CDR1 is SGHAT, CDR2 FQNNGV. The CDR3 is 15 amino acids. The clonotype was recovered from a woman aged 30 to 39 with primary liver carcinoma and hepatitis B virus infection. Material for sequencing was peripheral blood. The chain uses TRBV11-2 and TRBJ2-1; 8 nucleotides line up with TRBD2. As DNA, the CDR3 is TGTGCCAGCGGCTTATCACTAGCGGATGTTAGGGAGCAGTTCTTC. Protein: CASGLSLADVREQFF.